These 23 T cell receptor beta chains were sequenced from one sample in a study of CD8+CD57+ T cells in acquired aplastic anemia. CD8+CD57+ cell expansion had been shown by flow cytometry in patients chosen for sequencing. The TCR beta profiling, which covered VDJ combination and CDR3 sequence, was carried out using genomic DNA as the template. TCRdb reprocessed the reads via MiXCR and lists one record per CDR3 protein. The profile shows 250,000 to 350,000 distinct CDR3 sequences, approximately 57% of them singletons. Sequenced: sorted CD4+, CD8+, or CD8+CD57+ T cells (not recorded which) from PBMCs. The source is a human donor with aplastic anemia.

The chain uses TRBV3-1 and TRBJ2-7, with D perhaps given as TRBD1 or TRBD2 (5 bases each). This CDR3 comprises 14 residues. Trimming shortened V by 4 bases and J by 3 bases, and 13 bases separated the two germline ends. Germline V CDR1 and CDR2: LGHDT, YNNKEL (reference sequence). In DNA, the CDR3 is TGTGCCAGCAGCCGAGGGACGGAGTTCTACGAGCAGTACTTC. Protein: CASSRGTEFYEQYF.

The chain recombines TRBV5-4 with TRBJ1-6, with 9 bases matching TRBD1. Trimming took 4 bases from V and 8 from J; bases not matched to a gene: 7. CDR3 length: 15 amino acids. The germline V gene encodes CDR1 SGHNT and CDR2 YYREEE (reference sequence). CDR3 residues: CASSQGQGTHSPLHF. Here the CDR3 DNA reads TGTGCCAGCAGCCAAGGACAGGGGACTCATTCACCCCTCCACTTT.

Comment on this clonotype: This sequence may be a read error, since a much larger clone differs from it by one base. Because the CDR3 is missing its conserved closing phenylalanine or tryptophan, this is likely a read error. The chain couples TRBV28 to TRBJ2-1; D ambiguous. CDR3 size: 12 residues. Trimming left V 2 bases short and J 8 bases short, with 7 bases between. CDR1 is MDHEN and CDR2 is SYDVKM in the germline V gene. The CDR3 reads CASSLSRDEQFL. The CDR3 coding sequence is TGTGCCAGCAGTTTAAGTAGGGATGAGCAGTTCCTC.

CDR3 in DNA: TGCAGTGCTAGAGATAAGCTTTTGAACTATGGCTACACCTTC. Encoded protein: CSARDKLLNYGYTF. V and J are TRBV20-1 and TRBJ1-2; no clear D gene. Trimming shortened V by 0 bases and J by 2 bases, and 10 bases separated the two germline ends. The CDR3 consists of 14 residues. Germline CDR1 reads DFQATT; CDR2 reads SNEGSKA (reference sequence).

The chain has TRBV20-1 and TRBJ2-7, with D unclear. The CDR3 is 13 amino acids. Trimming removed 1 base at V and 3 bases at J, with 10 bases between. Germline values: CDR1 DFQATT, CDR2 SNEGSKA (reference sequence). The CDR3 DNA follows: TGCAGTGCTAGAGCGGATCACGACTACGAGCAGTACTTC. The encoded protein is CSARADHDYEQYF.

The count of this clonotype is one. The chain uses TRBV4-1 and TRBJ2-7, with 7 bases aligning to TRBD1. The CDR3 has 13 amino acids. Germline CDR1 reads MGHRA; CDR2 reads YSYEKL. Unmatched junction bases numbered 6, after V lost 5 bases and J lost 5 bases. This chain's CDR3 is CASSTLQGHEQYF. For the CDR3, the DNA is TGCGCCAGCAGCACCCTACAGGGGCACGAGCAGTACTTC.

In this sample, this clonotype turned up many times. The V call is TRBV27, the J call TRBJ1-1, with TRBD1 matching over 7 bases. Germline V gene sequence: CDR1 MNHEY, CDR2 SMNVEV (reference sequence). V shed 5 bases and J 5 bases; nucleotides not matched to a gene: 5. This CDR3 contains 13 residues. Written as DNA, the CDR3 is TGTGCCAGCAGTCCAGGGGGTGGGACTGAAGCTTTCTTT. Translation: CASSPGGGTEAFF.

The chain couples TRBV19 to TRBJ1-3, with 7 bases lining up with TRBD1. The CDR3 totals 15 residues. Germline loops: CDR1 LNHDA, CDR2 SQIVND (reference sequence). Losses at the gene ends were 4 bases for V and 8 bases for J; bases not matched to a gene: 11. CDR3: CASSRDRNYGYTIYF. The DNA for the CDR3 is TGTGCCAGTAGTAGGGACAGAAACTATGGCTACACCATATATTTT.

This clonotype was observed many times. CDR3 in DNA: TGTGCCAGCAGCTTAGTACGCGGGGAGGGCTACACCTTC. Residues: CASSLVRGEGYTF. The V gene is TRBV7-8, the J gene TRBJ1-2; D call uncertain. The germline gives CDR1 SGHVS, CDR2 FQNEAQ. V lost 1 base and J lost 8, with 11 bases in between. The CDR3 is made up of 13 amino acids. The full variable domain, completed using reference TRBV7-8 and TRBJ1-2, is GAGVSQSPRYKVAKRGQDVALRCDPISGHVSLFWYQQALGQGPEFLTYFQNEAQLDKSGLPSDRFFAERPEGSVSTLKIQRTQQEDSAVYLCASSLVRGEGYTFGSGTRLTVV.

This clonotype appeared many times. The chain joins TRBV6-1 to TRBJ1-5; D is ambiguous. The CDR3 runs 14 residues. CDR1 and CDR2 from the germline V gene are MNHNS and SASEGT. Trimming stripped 1 base from V and 1 base from J, with 5 bases between. The CDR3 coding sequence is TGTGCCAGCAGTGAAGTTCCAAGCAATCAGCCCCAGCATTTT. Translation: CASSEVPSNQPQHF.

This clonotype was detected a few times. A read error is possible here, since a much larger clone lies one base away. J is TRBJ2-7 and V is TRBV19, with D maybe TRBD2 (6 bases). Germline V gives CDR1 LNHDA, CDR2 SQIVND (reference sequence). V shed 6 bases and J shed 2 bases, with 17 bases lying between them. The CDR3 totals 15 residues. The CDR3 region has the DNA TGTGCCAGTAGAGTGGGCGGGGTTGGACCCTACGAGCAGTACTTC. Amino acids: CASRVGGVGPYEQYF.

This clonotype was observed a handful of times. This may be a read error: a much more frequent sequence differs by one nucleotide. The rearrangement links TRBV6-1 to TRBJ1-1, with D hard to call. CDR1 and CDR2 from the germline V gene are MNHNS and SASEGT. The CDR3 consists of 10 residues. This CDR3 is CGSSEVGTFF. The CDR3 nucleotides read TGTGGCAGCAGTGAAGTGGGAACTTTCTTT.

A word on this clonotype: Compared with germline, one end of the junction differs, possibly owing to a read error. The chain carries TRBV7-9 and TRBJ1-3; a possible D gene is TRBD1 (5 bases). This CDR3 has 16 residues. Germline CDR1 and CDR2: SEHNR and FQNEAQ (reference sequence). DNA of the CDR3: TGTGCCAGCAGCCTAGCGGGGGAGAGCTCTGGAAACACCATATATTTT. It is translated as CASSLAGESSGNTIYF.

This chain joins TRBV3-1 and TRBJ2-1, with D possibly being TRBD1 or TRBD2 (5 bases each). Germline V CDR1 and CDR2: LGHDT, YNNKEL (reference sequence). V shed 3 bases and J shed 9 bases, with 21 bases lying between them. This CDR3 comprises 16 residues. The CDR3 nucleotides are TGTGCCAGCAGCCACACAACCGGGGCCAAAAGAGGTGAGCAGTTCTTC. It is translated as CASSHTTGAKRGEQFF.

V gene TRBV10-3 combines with J gene TRBJ2-5, with TRBD2 as a possible D gene (6 bases). The CDR3 spans 13 residues. In germline, CDR1 is ENHRY, CDR2 SYGVKD. The ends were cut back, 11 bases at V and 1 base at J, with 14 bases in the middle. CDR3 protein: CAVCQGLQETQYF. The CDR3, as DNA: TGTGCCGTCTGCCAGGGACTCCAAGAGACCCAGTACTTC.

This sequence joins TRBV5-1 and TRBJ2-3; 8 nucleotides align to TRBD1. Germline V gene lookup returns CDR1 SGHRS and CDR2 YFSETQ. The CDR3 loop spans 17 amino acids. Unmatched junction bases numbered 6, after V lost 0 bases and J lost 0 bases. DNA of the CDR3: TGCGCCAGCAGCTTGGAGAGGACAGGGACTAGCACAGATACGCAGTATTTT. Translated, it gives CASSLERTGTSTDTQYF.

This clonotype was counted between two and nine times. The chain couples TRBV24-1 to TRBJ1-5; possible D gene TRBD1, 5 bases. The CDR3 is 13 amino acids. Germline V gene sequence: CDR1 KGHDR, CDR2 SFDVKD. V lost 10 bases to trimming and J lost 1 base, with 10 bases between them. The chain's CDR3 is CATARGSNQPQHF. CDR3 bases: TGTGCCACGGCGCGGGGGAGCAATCAGCCCCAGCATTTT.

This clonotype showed up many times. The chain recombines TRBV24-1 with TRBJ2-1; perhaps D is TRBD1 or TRBD2 (5 bases each). CDR3 length: 12 residues. Germline CDR1 is KGHDR and CDR2 is SFDVKD. Trimming removed 9 bases from V and 0 bases from J, with 5 bases in between. The CDR3 protein is CATGGSYNEQFF. For the CDR3, the DNA is TGTGCCACCGGGGGCTCCTACAATGAGCAGTTCTTC.

As for this clonotype: A junction end diverges from the germline sequence, so it may reflect a read error. The chain is built from TRBV15 and TRBJ2-7; D not resolved. This CDR3 is 14 amino acids long. CDR1 and CDR2 (germline): LNHNV, YYDKDF (reference sequence). CDR3 coding DNA: TGTGCCACCAGCAGAGATAAGGCCAGATACGAGAAGTACTTC. It codes for CATSRDKARYEKYF.

This clonotype is a singleton in its sample. The V call is TRBV7-3, the J call TRBJ2-3; 8 bases map to TRBD1. Germline loops: CDR1 SGHTA, CDR2 FQGTGA. The CDR3 spans 18 residues. Trimming removed 1 base from V and 1 base from J; junction bases left unmatched: 10. This CDR3 is CASSLSPGQGFRTDTQYF. The CDR3 DNA follows: TGTGCCAGCAGCTTAAGCCCAGGACAGGGATTCCGCACAGATACGCAGTATTTT.

Many counts were recorded for this clonotype. The chain couples TRBV6-5 to TRBJ1-1; tentative D call: TRBD1 (5 bases). V shed 5 bases and J shed 4 bases, with 14 bases lying between them. The CDR3 has 14 amino acids. Germline V gives CDR1 MNHEY, CDR2 SVGAGI. The CDR3 DNA is TGTGCCAGCAGTACCCCCCTGGGGGGCACTGAAGCTTTCTTT. This sequence encodes CASSTPLGGTEAFF.

This chain joins TRBV4-1 and TRBJ1-6; 11 bases map to TRBD1. Trimming removed 1 base from V and 10 bases from J; junction bases left unmatched: 3. The CDR3 has 15 amino acids. Germline CDR1 reads MGHRA; CDR2 reads YSYEKL. The CDR3 nucleotides are TGCGCCAGCAGCCAAGGGGGACAGGGGGGGTCACCCCTCCACTTT. This gives the protein CASSQGGQGGSPLHF.

The genes are TRBV5-1 and TRBJ2-3, with 9 bases aligning to TRBD1. This CDR3 region has 14 residues. Germline loops: CDR1 SGHRS, CDR2 YFSETQ. Trimming at V came to 4 bases and at J to 4 bases, leaving 4 bases not matched to a gene. The CDR3 spells CASSERTGADTQYF. The CDR3 DNA reads TGCGCCAGCAGCGAAAGGACAGGGGCAGATACGCAGTATTTT.